This T cell receptor (beta chain) emerged from a study of T cell clonotyping in hematopoietic cell transplantation. Study-wide results and limits: Higher Inverse Simpson Index values in graft donor and pretransplant recipient predicted broader posttransplant TCR diversity. After transplant, recipient diversity fell while pathologically expanded clonotypes grew through day 180. No sorting was done, leaving CD4 and CD8 contributions mixed.

The method was immunoSEQ multiplex PCR; TCRdb's version includes in-frame clones alone and lacks a portion of them. The data show nearly 11,000 clones, about 47% seen once. As for this clone: Its antigen is still unknown.

Germline CDR1 is SGHRS and CDR2 is YFSETQ. The V end lost 4 bases, the J end lost 7 bases, and 11 bases lay between the germline ends. The CDR3 consists of 12 residues. Recipients were bled about 28 days pretransplant and at posttransplant days 30, 100, 180. The chain uses TRBV5-1 and TRBJ1-1; D not certain. This TCR came from a male patient aged 45-60 years who had an allogeneic stem cell transplant from an unrelated donor, so the T cells may come from the graft donor. Some clones in this sample may be carry-over from other donors' samples. The material sequenced was PBMCs, taken 30 days after allogeneic stem cell transplant. The CDR3 DNA is TGCGCCAGCAGCCTCCATGGCGGTGAAGCTTTCTTT. Translating it yields CASSLHGGEAFF.